The entry that follows covers one TCR beta chain sequence. This sample includes further DNA sequences coding for the same CDR3. The record originates from a study of control samples from healthy donors and cancer patients. Profiled with immunoSEQ multiplex PCR; TCRdb holds only in-frame clones, not every one. The sample yields about 170,000 clones, 91% seen once. The sample was blood. The sequence came from a woman aged 25 to 39 in good health.

CDR3 region: CASSLGADYGYTF. CDR3 sequence (DNA): TGTGCCAGCAGTTTGGGGGCAGACTATGGCTACACCTTC. The chain uses TRBV27 and TRBJ1-2; tentatively, D is TRBD1 (6 bases). CDR1 is MNHEY and CDR2 is SMNVEV in the germline V gene (reference sequence). Trimming left V 3 bases short and J 3 bases short, with 8 bases between. The length of the CDR3 is 13 residues.